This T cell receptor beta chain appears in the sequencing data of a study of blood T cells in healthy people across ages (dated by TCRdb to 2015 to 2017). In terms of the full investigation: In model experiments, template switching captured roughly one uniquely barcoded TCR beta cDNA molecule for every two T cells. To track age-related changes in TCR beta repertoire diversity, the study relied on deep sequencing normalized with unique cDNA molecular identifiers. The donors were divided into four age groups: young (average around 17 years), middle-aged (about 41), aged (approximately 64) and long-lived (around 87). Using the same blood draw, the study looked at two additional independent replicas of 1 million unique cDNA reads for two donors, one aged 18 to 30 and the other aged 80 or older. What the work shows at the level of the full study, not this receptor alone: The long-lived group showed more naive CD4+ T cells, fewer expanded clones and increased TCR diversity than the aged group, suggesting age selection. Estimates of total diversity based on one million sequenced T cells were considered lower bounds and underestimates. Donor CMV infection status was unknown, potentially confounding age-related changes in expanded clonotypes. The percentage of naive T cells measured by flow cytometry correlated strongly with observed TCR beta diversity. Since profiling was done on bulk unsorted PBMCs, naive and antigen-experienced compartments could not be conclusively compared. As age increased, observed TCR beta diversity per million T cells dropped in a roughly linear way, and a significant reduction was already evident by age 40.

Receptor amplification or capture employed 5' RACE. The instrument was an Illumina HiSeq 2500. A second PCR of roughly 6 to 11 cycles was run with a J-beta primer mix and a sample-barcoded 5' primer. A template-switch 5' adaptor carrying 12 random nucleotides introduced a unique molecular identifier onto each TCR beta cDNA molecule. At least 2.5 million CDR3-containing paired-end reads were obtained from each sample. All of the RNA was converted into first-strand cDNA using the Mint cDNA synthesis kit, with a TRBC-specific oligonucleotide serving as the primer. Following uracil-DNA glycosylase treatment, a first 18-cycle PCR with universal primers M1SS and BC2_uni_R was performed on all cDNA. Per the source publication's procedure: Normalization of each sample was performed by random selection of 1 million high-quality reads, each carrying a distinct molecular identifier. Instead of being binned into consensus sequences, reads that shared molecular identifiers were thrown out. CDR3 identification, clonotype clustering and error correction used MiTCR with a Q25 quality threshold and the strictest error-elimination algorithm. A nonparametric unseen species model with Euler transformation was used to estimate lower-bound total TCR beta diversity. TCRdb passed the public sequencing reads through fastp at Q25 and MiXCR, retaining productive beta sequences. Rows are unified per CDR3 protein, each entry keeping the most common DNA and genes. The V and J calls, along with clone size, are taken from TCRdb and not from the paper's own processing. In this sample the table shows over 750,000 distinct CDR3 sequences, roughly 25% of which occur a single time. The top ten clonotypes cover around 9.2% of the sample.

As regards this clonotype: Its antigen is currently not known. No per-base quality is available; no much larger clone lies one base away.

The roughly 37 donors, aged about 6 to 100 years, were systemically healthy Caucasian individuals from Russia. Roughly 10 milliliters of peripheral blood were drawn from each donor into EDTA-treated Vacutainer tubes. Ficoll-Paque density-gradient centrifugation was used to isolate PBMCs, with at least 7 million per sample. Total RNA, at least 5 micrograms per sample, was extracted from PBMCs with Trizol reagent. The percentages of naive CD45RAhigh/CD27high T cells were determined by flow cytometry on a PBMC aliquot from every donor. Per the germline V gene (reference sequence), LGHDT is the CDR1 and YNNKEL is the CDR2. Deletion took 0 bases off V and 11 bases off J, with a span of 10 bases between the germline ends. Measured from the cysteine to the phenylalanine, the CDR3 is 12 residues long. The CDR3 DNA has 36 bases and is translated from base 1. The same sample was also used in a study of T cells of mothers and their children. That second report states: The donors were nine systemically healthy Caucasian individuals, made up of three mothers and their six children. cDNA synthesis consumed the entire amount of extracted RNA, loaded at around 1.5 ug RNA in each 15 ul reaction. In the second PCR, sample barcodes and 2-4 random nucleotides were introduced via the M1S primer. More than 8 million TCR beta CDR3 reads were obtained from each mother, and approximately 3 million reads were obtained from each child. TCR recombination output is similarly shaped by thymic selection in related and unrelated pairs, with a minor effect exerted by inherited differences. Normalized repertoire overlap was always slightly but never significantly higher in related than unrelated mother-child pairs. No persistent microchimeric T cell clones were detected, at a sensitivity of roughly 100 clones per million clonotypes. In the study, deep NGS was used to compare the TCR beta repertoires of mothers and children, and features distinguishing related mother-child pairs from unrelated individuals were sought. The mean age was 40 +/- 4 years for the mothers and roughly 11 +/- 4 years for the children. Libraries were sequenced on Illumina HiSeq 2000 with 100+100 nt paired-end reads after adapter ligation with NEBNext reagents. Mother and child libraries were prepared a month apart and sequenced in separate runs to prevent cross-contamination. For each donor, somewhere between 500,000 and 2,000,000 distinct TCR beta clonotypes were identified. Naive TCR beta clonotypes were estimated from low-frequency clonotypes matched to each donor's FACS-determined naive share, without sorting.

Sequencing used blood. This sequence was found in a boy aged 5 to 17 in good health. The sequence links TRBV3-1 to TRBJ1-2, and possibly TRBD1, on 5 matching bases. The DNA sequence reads TGTGCCAGCAGCCAAGATCGGTGGGGGTACACCTTC. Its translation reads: CASSQDRWGYTF.